This T cell receptor beta chain was identified in a study of cytomegalovirus exposure and HLA in healthy donors. Per germline, CDR1 SGHRS and CDR2 YFSETQ. With 4 bases clipped from V and 7 bases from J, the junction kept 9 bases outside the gene matches. The length of the CDR3 is 16 residues. Amplification used 60 Vbeta primers and 13 Jbeta primers. Original analysis: The count from a later analysis was 79 million or so unique TCR beta chains, some 10 million of them shared. Repertoires were generated with immunoSEQ multiplex PCR, while TCRdb's copy carries only in-frame clones and drops some. V and J calls and clone size come straight from that table; D and trimming were deduced from the DNA. The data contain approximately 180,000 clones, 75% to 85% of them singletons. Whole-study results and caveats: A later analysis reportedly found that, within productive TCRs, an Asian-associated ancestry cluster had fewer N-insertions than the mean observed across the approximately 700 donors. The authors later linked a missense DCLRE1C variant to TCR beta V- and J-gene trimming. In a later analysis, specific HLA alleles were associated with under 20,000 TCR beta sequences at a 0.05 false discovery rate.

With respect to this clone: Its antigen is currently unknown.

The sample comprised PBMCs. The TCR sequence derives from a woman aged 18 to 35 in good health and CMV-seropositive. The chain employs TRBV5-1 and TRBJ1-6; 9 bases map to TRBD1. The CDR3 protein is CASSAAPTGGNSPLHF. In nucleotides, the CDR3 is TGCGCCAGCAGCGCAGCCCCGACAGGGGGAAATTCACCCCTCCACTTT. Full variable domain (remainder filled in from reference TRBV5-1 and TRBJ1-6): KAGVTQTPRYLIKTRGQQVTLSCSPISGHRSVSWYQQTPGQGLQFLFEYFSETQRNKGNFPGRFSGRQFSNSRSEMNVSTLELGDSALYLCASSAAPTGGNSPLHFGNGTRLTVT.